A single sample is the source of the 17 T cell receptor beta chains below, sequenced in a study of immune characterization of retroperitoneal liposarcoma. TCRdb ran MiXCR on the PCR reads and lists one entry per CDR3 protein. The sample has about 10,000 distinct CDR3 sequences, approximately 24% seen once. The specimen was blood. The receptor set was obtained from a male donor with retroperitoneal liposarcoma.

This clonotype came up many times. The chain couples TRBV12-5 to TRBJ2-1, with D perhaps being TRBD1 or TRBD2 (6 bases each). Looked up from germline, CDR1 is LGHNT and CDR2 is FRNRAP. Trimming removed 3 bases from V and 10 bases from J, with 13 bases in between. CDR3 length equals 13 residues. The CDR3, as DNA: TGTGCTAGTGGTTTCACCTCGGGGGCCGAGCAGTTCTTC. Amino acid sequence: CASGFTSGAEQFF.

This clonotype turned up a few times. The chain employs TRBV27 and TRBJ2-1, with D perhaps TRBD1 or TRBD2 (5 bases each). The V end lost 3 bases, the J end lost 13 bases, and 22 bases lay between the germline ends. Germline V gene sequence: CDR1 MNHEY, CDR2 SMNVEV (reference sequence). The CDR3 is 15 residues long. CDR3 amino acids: CASSFSSGRDETQFF. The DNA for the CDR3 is TGTGCCAGCAGTTTTAGTTCTGGCAGGGACGAGACCCAGTTCTTC.

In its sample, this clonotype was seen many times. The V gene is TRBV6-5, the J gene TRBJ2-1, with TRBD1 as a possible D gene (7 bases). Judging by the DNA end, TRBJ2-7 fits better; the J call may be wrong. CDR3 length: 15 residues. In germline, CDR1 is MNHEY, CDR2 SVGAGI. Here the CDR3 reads CASSYSEQGGYEQYF. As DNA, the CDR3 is TGTGCCAGCAGTTACTCGGAGCAGGGGGGCTACGAGCAGTACTTC.

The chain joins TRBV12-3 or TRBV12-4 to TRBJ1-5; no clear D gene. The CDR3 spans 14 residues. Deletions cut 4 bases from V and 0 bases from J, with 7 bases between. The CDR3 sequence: CASSYSNSNQPQHF. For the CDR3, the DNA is TGTGCCAGCAGTTACAGCAATAGCAATCAGCCCCAGCATTTT.

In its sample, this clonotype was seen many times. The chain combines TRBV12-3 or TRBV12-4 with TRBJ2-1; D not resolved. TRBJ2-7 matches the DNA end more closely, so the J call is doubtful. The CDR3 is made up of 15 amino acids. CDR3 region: CASSLVTGLGDEQYF. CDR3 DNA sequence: TGTGCCAGCAGTTTGGTGACTGGCCTTGGGGACGAGCAGTACTTC.

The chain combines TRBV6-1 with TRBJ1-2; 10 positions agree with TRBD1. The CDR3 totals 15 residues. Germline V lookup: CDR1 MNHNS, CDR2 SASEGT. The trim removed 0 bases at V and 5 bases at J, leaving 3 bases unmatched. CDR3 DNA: TGTGCCAGCAGTGAAGCGGCGGGACAGGGGTATGGCTACACCTTC. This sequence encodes CASSEAAGQGYGYTF.

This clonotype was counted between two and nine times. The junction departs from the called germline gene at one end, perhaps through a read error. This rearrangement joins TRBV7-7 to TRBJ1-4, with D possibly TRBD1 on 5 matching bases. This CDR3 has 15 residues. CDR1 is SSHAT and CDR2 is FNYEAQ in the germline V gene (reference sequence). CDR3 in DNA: TGTGCTAGCAGCTTAGGGACTAACCGTAATGAAAAACTGTTTTTT. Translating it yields CASSLGTNRNEKLFF.

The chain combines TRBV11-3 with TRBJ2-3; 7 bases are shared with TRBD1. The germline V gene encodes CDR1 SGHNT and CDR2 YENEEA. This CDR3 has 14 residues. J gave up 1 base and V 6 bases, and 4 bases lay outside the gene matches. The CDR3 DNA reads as TGTGCCAGCAGGCACAGGGGAGGCACAGATACGCAGTATTTT. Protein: CASRHRGGTDTQYF.

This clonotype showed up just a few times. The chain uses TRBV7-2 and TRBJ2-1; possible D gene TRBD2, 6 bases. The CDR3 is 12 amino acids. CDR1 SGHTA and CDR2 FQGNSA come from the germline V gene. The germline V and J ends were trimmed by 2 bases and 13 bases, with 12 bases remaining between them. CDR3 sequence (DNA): TGTGCCAGCAGCTTATACCCGGGACTCCAGTTCTTC. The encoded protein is CASSLYPGLQFF.

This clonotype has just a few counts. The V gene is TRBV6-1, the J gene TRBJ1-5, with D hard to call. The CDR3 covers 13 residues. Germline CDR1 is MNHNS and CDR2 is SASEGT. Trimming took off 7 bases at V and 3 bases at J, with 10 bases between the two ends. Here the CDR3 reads CASNLGPNQPQHF. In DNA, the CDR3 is TGTGCCAGCAACCTTGGGCCCAATCAGCCCCAGCATTTT.

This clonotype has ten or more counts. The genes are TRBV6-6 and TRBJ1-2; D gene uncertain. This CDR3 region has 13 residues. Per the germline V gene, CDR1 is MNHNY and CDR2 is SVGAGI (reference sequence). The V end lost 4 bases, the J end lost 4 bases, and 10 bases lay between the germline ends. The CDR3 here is CASSLGEGYGYTF. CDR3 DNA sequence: TGTGCCAGCAGTTTGGGCGAGGGCTATGGCTACACCTTC.

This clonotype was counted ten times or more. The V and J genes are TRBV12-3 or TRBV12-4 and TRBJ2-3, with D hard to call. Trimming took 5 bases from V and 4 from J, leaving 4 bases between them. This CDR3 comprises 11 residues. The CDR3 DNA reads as TGTGCCAGCAGTGGGGCAGATACGCAGTATTTT. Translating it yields CASSGADTQYF.

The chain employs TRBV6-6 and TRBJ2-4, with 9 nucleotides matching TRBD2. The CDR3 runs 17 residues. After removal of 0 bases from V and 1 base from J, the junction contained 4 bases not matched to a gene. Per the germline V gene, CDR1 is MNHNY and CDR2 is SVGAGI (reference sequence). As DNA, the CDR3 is TGTGCCAGCAGTTACTCTAGCGGGGGTGATGCCAAAAACATTCAGTACTTC. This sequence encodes CASSYSSGGDAKNIQYF.

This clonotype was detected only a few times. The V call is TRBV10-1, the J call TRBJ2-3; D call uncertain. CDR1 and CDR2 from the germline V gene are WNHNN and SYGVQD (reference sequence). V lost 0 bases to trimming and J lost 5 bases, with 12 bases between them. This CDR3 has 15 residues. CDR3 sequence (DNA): TGCGCCAGCAGTGAGTCGAATATCCGAGTAGATACGCAGTATTTT. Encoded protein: CASSESNIRVDTQYF.

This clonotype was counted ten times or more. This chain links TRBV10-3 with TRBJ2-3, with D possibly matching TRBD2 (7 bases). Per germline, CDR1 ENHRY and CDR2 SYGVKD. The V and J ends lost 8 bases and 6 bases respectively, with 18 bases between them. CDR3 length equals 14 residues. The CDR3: CAIEEGGGADTQYF. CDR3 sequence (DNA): TGTGCCATCGAGGAGGGGGGGGGGGCCGATACGCAGTATTTT.

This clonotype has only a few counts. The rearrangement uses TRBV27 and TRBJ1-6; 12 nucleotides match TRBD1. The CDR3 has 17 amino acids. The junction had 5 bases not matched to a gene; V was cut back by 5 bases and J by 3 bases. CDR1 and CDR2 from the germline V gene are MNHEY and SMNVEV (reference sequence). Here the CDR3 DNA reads TGTGCCAGCAGTCCGGGACAGGGGGCAATCTATAATTCACCCCTCCACTTT. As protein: CASSPGQGAIYNSPLHF.

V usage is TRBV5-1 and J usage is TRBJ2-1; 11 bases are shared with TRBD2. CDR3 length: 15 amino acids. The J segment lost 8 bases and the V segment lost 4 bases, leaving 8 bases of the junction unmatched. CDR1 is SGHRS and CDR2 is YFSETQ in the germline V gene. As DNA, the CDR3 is TGCGCCAGCAGCACTAGCGGGGGCCTCGGAGATGAGCAGTTCTTC. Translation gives CASSTSGGLGDEQFF.